These T cell receptor beta chains were read from a single sample in a study of blood T cells in healthy people across ages. TCRdb re-called the 5' RACE reads through MiXCR, storing one row per CDR3 protein. The sample has roughly 1,500,000 distinct CDR3 sequences; about 32% are singletons. The sequenced sample consisted of blood. The receptors come from a woman younger than 45 in good health. Both conserved end residues are trimmed from each CDR3. The order of the fields is V gene, J gene, CDR3 protein.

TRBV20-1,TRBJ2-2,SVRDRGQGYTGELF
TRBV6-2/TRBV6-3,TRBJ2-7,ASHLGDDSYEQY
TRBV28,TRBJ2-3,ASRADRGDTQY
TRBV28,TRBJ1-5,ASSTRQGTIQPQH
TRBV5-1,TRBJ2-7,ASSLAGTSGPYEQY
TRBV6-5,TRBJ2-1,ASSSDSDSEQF
TRBV6-6,TRBJ1-2,ASSPPDCGYT
TRBV20-1,TRBJ1-6,SLGQYNSPLH
TRBV7-2,TRBJ2-7,ASSLSQALSYEQY
TRBV20-1,TRBJ2-3,SAKSGRWADTQY
TRBV5-1,TRBJ2-1,ASSLLVWAGGQNEQF
TRBV4-2,TRBJ2-7,ASSQEVARPSYEQY
TRBV7-9,TRBJ2-5,ASGSRRLAFKETQY
TRBV20-1,TRBJ2-7,SARDVRTVSYEQY
TRBV28,TRBJ1-5,ASSLSGQGSNQPQH
TRBV6-2/TRBV6-3,TRBJ2-1,ASNRGHLAGGINEQF
TRBV15,TRBJ2-3,ATSRGGKRADTQY
TRBV15,TRBJ2-5,ATSTLAGETQY
TRBV7-9,TRBJ1-2,ASSFRDGYGYT
TRBV10-3,.,AISEFRSHRETQY
TRBV20-1,TRBJ2-1,SARGRASGSSGPYNEQF
TRBV27,TRBJ2-5,ASSLRYGLTQETQY
TRBV10-3,TRBJ2-1,AANGGASDNEQF
TRBV3-1,TRBJ1-2,ASTGSHYDYT
TRBV28,TRBJ2-7,ASKGGTSYEQY
TRBV15,TRBJ2-3,ATSREILAGSTDTQY
TRBV7-3,TRBJ2-1,ASSLLAGVSSNEQF
TRBV5-1,TRBJ1-4,ASSWEGSNEKLF
TRBV28,TRBJ2-7,ASSLNNFYEQY
TRBV9,TRBJ2-3,ASSVDQGGSTDTQY
TRBV7-6,TRBJ2-3,ASSKGISSTDTQY
TRBV24-1,TRBJ2-7,ATSDREGYEQY
TRBV20-1,TRBJ1-2,SASGGADGYT
TRBV5-1,TRBJ2-3,ASSFSPSTDTQY
TRBV29-1,TRBJ2-2,SVEMKGEVKSGELF
TRBV11-2,TRBJ2-5,ASSLSQGRVETQY
TRBV12-3/TRBV12-4,TRBJ2-3,ASSCVGSRVTQY
TRBV15,TRBJ2-3,ATSRDLWTPVTDTQY
TRBV4-2,TRBJ2-4,ASSQELAVAKNIQY
TRBV11-2,TRBJ2-5,ASSLGWGNQETQY
TRBV3-1,TRBJ2-2,ASSYRASLNTGELF
TRBV5-1,TRBJ2-1,ASSLPGDGLSDEQF
TRBV20-1,TRBJ2-5,SAWELGLAGETQY
TRBV6-1,TRBJ2-1,ASSEPTRYNEQF
TRBV4-2,TRBJ2-3,ASSQDRTNTDTQY